Following are 12 T cell receptor beta chains from one sample sequenced in a study of OX40 agonist ivuxolimab in advanced cancers. TCRdb keeps only in-frame clones here, not all; method: immunoSEQ multiplex PCR. This sample yields around 77,000 clones, of which nearly 90% are seen a single time; around 2.4% belongs to the top ten. Sequencing used CD4+ or CD8+ T cells sorted from blood, obtained in a trial of the OX40 agonist ivuxolimab. The receptors here all came from an adult with an advanced solid tumor such as melanoma, head and neck, liver or kidney cancer.

The CDR3 coding sequence is TGTGCCAGCAGCGGACTAGCTACCTCGGAGACCCAGTACTTC. Translation gives CASSGLATSETQYF. V and J are TRBV5-8 and TRBJ2-5; TRBD2 matches 8 bases. This CDR3 is built from 14 residues. V lost 4 bases, J lost 5 bases, and 7 bases stayed unmatched. Germline assignment: CDR1 SGHTS and CDR2 YDEGEE. The variable domain in full, with the rest retrieved from reference TRBV5-8 and TRBJ2-5, is EAGVTQSPTHLIKTRGQQATLRCSPISGHTSVYWYQQALGLGLQFLLWYDEGEERNRGNFPPRFSGRQFPNYSSELNVNALELEDSALYLCASSGLATSETQYFGPGTRLLVL.

This clone is judged medium-sized (0.01 to 0.1%). The V and J genes are TRBV28 and TRBJ1-2; D might be TRBD1 (5 bases). CDR3 size: 14 residues. V gave up 5 bases and J gave up 4 bases, with 14 bases separating them. Germline V lookup: CDR1 MDHEN, CDR2 SYDVKM. The CDR3 DNA reads as TGTGCCAGCAGTGAGAGGGGTCGGAGCTATGGCTACACCTTC. This gives the protein CASSERGRSYGYTF.

This chain uses TRBV11-2 with TRBJ2-5; D remains unclear. The assigned J gene may be wrong: the sequence end matches TRBJ2-7 better. Per the germline V gene, CDR1 is SGHAT and CDR2 is FQNNGV. The CDR3 is made up of 13 amino acids. CDR3 sequence (DNA): TGTGCCAGTAAGCCTCCTAAGGGCTCCGAGCAGTACTTC. Encoded protein: CASKPPKGSEQYF.

This clone was observed a single time. The chain couples TRBV6-6 to TRBJ1-3; D is perhaps TRBD1 (6 bases). The germline V gene encodes CDR1 MNHNY and CDR2 SVGAGI (reference sequence). V was clipped by 2 bases and J by 2 bases, with 13 bases between them. The CDR3 is 16 amino acids. The CDR3 DNA sequence: TGTGCCAGCAGTTACGAGAGGGGGGGAGCTGGAAACACCATATATTTT. Translation gives CASSYERGGAGNTIYF.

This clone was seen a single time. The V call is TRBV11-3, the J call TRBJ2-7; D is unclear. This CDR3 contains 12 residues. Germline lookup yields CDR1 SGHNT and CDR2 YENEEA. The V gene lost 4 bases and the J gene lost 4 bases, with 8 bases spanning the gap. This CDR3 is CASSCRRYEQYF. CDR3 nucleotides: TGTGCCAGCAGCTGTCGAAGGTACGAGCAGTACTTC.

V gene TRBV7-9 combines with J gene TRBJ1-2, with 7 bases that match TRBD1. Germline lookup yields CDR1 SEHNR and CDR2 FQNEAQ (reference sequence). This CDR3 comprises 16 residues. V trimming: 1 base; J trimming: 1 base; junction bases outside the gene matches: 6. CDR3 coding DNA: TGTGCCAGCAGCTTAGTTGGACAGGCGGGTAACTATGGCTACACCTTC. It yields the protein CASSLVGQAGNYGYTF.

The chain combines TRBV2 with TRBJ1-1, with unresolved D. CDR3 length: 13 amino acids. The V and J ends lost 0 bases and 7 bases respectively, with 9 bases between them. From germline, CDR1 is SNHLY and CDR2 FYNNEI. The CDR3 DNA reads TGTGCCAGCAGTGAAGCCGGGTCCAGTGAAGCTTTCTTT. Translating it yields CASSEAGSSEAFF.

The chain links TRBV7-9 to TRBJ2-3, with 7 nucleotides matching TRBD2. J lost 4 bases, V lost 2 bases, and 12 bases had no gene match. CDR3 length: 17 amino acids. Germline V gene sequence: CDR1 SEHNR, CDR2 FQNEAQ (reference sequence). The CDR3 sequence is CASSLSTGGWISDTQYF. The CDR3 DNA sequence: TGTGCCAGCAGCTTATCGACGGGAGGTTGGATTTCAGATACGCAGTATTTT.

In this sample, this clone turned up once. CDR3 in DNA: TGCGCCAGCAGCTTCGGACTGGGCAATGAGCAGTTCTTC. Amino acids: CASSFGLGNEQFF. The chain links TRBV5-1 to TRBJ2-1, with D possibly being TRBD2 (5 bases). The ends were cut back, 2 bases at V and 6 bases at J, with 9 bases in the middle. The length of the CDR3 is 13 residues. Germline V gene data show CDR1 as SGHRS and CDR2 as YFSETQ.

This clone was counted a single time. V gene TRBV7-2 combines with J gene TRBJ2-1, with unresolved D. The CDR3 extends over 14 amino acids. CDR1 is SGHTA and CDR2 is FQGNSA in the germline V gene. Trimming pared 5 bases from V and 6 bases from J, leaving 14 bases between. CDR3 nucleotide sequence: TGTGCCAGCAGCCTACCGTCCCCAAGCAATGAGCAGTTCTTC. Translating gives CASSLPSPSNEQFF.

The rearrangement uses TRBV29-1 and TRBJ2-7; 8 bases align to TRBD1. Germline loops: CDR1 SQVTM, CDR2 ANQGSEA. J lost 7 bases, V lost 6 bases, and 17 bases had no gene match. This CDR3 contains 15 residues. The CDR3 spells CSVRTGFRPYVEQYF. The CDR3 coding sequence is TGCAGCGTGCGGACAGGGTTCCGACCCTACGTGGAGCAGTACTTC.

Comment on this clone: This CDR3 is also generated by other DNA sequences in the sample. This chain joins TRBV18 and TRBJ2-7, with unresolved D. Trimming took 0 bases from V and 1 from J, leaving 4 bases between them. The germline CDR1 and CDR2 sequences are KGHSH and LQKENI. This CDR3 has 13 amino acids. The CDR3 nucleotides are TGTGCCAGCTCACCACCCGGTTCCTACGAGCAGTACTTC. This gives the protein CASSPPGSYEQYF.